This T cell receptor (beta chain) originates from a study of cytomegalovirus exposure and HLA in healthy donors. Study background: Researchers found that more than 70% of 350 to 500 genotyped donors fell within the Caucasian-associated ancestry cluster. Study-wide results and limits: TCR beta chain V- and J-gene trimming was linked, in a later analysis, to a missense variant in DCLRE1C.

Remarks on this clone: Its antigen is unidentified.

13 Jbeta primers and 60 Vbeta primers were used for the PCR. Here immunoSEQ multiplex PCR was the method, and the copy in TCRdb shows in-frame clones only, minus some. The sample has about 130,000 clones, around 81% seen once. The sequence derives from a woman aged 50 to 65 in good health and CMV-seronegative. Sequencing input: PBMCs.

CDR3 sequence reads: CASSGMGRQNTNTGELFF. CDR3 sequence (DNA): TGCGCCAGCAGCGGGATGGGGCGACAGAATACGAACACCGGGGAGCTGTTTTTT. V gene TRBV5-1 combines with J gene TRBJ2-2; a possible D gene is TRBD1 (5 bases). Trimming stripped 4 bases from V and 0 bases from J, with 19 bases between. The CDR3 runs 18 residues. Germline V CDR1 and CDR2: SGHRS, YFSETQ.